The 13 T cell receptor beta chains presented below share a single source sample, sequenced in a study of cytomegalovirus exposure and HLA in healthy donors. TCRdb's copy holds only in-frame clones and misses some; the assay was immunoSEQ multiplex PCR. The sample gives 220,000 or so clones, around 90% of which show up once; 0.85% to 1.2% is in the top ten. What was sequenced was PBMCs. All receptors come from a young woman in good health and CMV-seronegative.

V and J are TRBV29-1 and TRBJ1-1, with 9 nucleotides matching TRBD1. In germline, CDR1 is SQVTM, CDR2 ANQGSEA. The V gene end was trimmed by 5 bases and the J gene end by 2 bases; junction bases not matched to a gene: 12. The CDR3 runs 16 residues. CDR3 sequence: CSVYKGTGFVNTEAFF. CDR3 in DNA: TGCAGCGTTTACAAAGGGACAGGGTTCGTCAACACTGAAGCTTTCTTT. Based on the CDR3 plus reference TRBV29-1 and TRBJ1-1, the full variable domain is SAVISQKPSRDICQRGTSLTIQCQVDSQVTMMFWYRQQPGQSLTLIATANQGSEATYESGFVIDKFPISRPNLTFSTLTVSNMSPEDSSIYLCSVYKGTGFVNTEAFFGQGTRLTVV.

This clone was found once. The DNA of the CDR3 is TGTGCCAGCAGTTCTCCAGGGATAAGTCAGCCCCAGCATTTT. As protein: CASSSPGISQPQHF. The chain joins TRBV28 to TRBJ1-5; tentatively, D is TRBD1 (5 bases). V lost 4 bases and J lost 6, with 13 bases in between. Germline CDR1 reads MDHEN; CDR2 reads SYDVKM. CDR3 size: 14 residues.

The chain links TRBV10-1 to TRBJ2-3; 10 bases line up with TRBD2. The germline V gene encodes CDR1 WNHNN and CDR2 SYGVQD (reference sequence). J was trimmed by 6 bases and V by 3 bases; bases with no gene match: 6. The CDR3 is made up of 15 amino acids. CDR3 in amino acids: CASSEAGGPSDTQYF. CDR3 nucleotide sequence: TGCGCCAGCAGTGAAGCGGGAGGGCCTTCGGATACGCAGTATTTT.

This CDR3 is CASSPDFFGEQFF. In nucleotides, the CDR3 is TGTGCCAGCAGCCCGGACTTTTTTGGCGAGCAGTTCTTC. The rearrangement links TRBV5-5 to TRBJ2-1; possible D gene TRBD2, 5 bases. The CDR3 extends over 13 amino acids. Germline CDR1 SGHKS, CDR2 YYEKEE (reference sequence). Trimming left V 4 bases short and J 10 bases short, with 15 bases between.

This chain connects TRBV9 to TRBJ2-2; 8 bases fit TRBD1. Trimming removed 2 bases from V and 6 bases from J; junction bases left unmatched: 12. The CDR3 has 17 residues. CDR1 is SGDLS, CDR2 YYNGEE, per germline. CDR3 loop: CASSVSPGRGRSGELFF. For the CDR3, the DNA is TGTGCCAGCAGCGTTAGTCCCGGCAGGGGGCGCTCCGGGGAGCTGTTTTTT.

This clone has a count of ten or more. The chain is built from TRBV30 and TRBJ2-3; 10 nucleotides agree with TRBD1. The CDR3 extends over 15 amino acids. With V trimmed by 0 bases and J by 3 bases, 3 bases remained unmatched. Looked up from germline, CDR1 is GTSNPN and CDR2 is SVGIG (reference sequence). The CDR3: CAWSVGQGVTDTQYF. The CDR3 DNA reads TGTGCCTGGAGTGTAGGACAGGGGGTAACAGATACGCAGTATTTT.

This chain links TRBV9 with TRBJ2-2, with D possibly TRBD2 on 5 matching bases. The germline CDR1 and CDR2 sequences are SGDLS and YYNGEE. The V gene lost 0 bases and the J gene lost 7 bases, with 10 bases spanning the gap. The CDR3 runs to 14 residues. CDR3 region: CASSVDFEGGELFF. The CDR3, as DNA: TGTGCCAGCAGCGTAGACTTCGAGGGCGGGGAGCTGTTTTTT.

The V gene is TRBV6-1, the J gene TRBJ2-7; D uncertain. This CDR3 region has 14 residues. From germline, CDR1 is MNHNS and CDR2 SASEGT. The V end was cut by 7 bases, the J end by 1 base, with 14 bases between. The CDR3 DNA reads TGTGCCAGCACCAAAGAGGTTACATCCTACGAGCAGTACTTC. Amino acids: CASTKEVTSYEQYF.

The rearrangement links TRBV2 to TRBJ2-3, with 7 nucleotides matching TRBD2. Germline V gene lookup returns CDR1 SNHLY and CDR2 FYNNEI. The V segment lost 7 bases and the J segment 2 bases; nucleotides outside the gene matches: 12. The CDR3 has 16 amino acids. CDR3 residues: CASTLTGLAATDTQYF. Here the CDR3 DNA reads TGTGCCAGCACTCTAACGGGCCTAGCGGCCACAGATACGCAGTATTTT. The full variable domain, rest sourced from reference TRBV2 and TRBJ2-3, is EPEVTQTPSHQVTQMGQEVILRCVPISNHLYFYWYRQILGQKVEFLVSFYNNEISEKSEIFDDQFSVERPDGSNFTLKIRSTKLEDSAMYFCASTLTGLAATDTQYFGPGTRLTVL.

The chain couples TRBV7-8 to TRBJ1-5; TRBD1 matches at 7 bases. The CDR3 contains 17 residues. The ends lost 4 bases at V and 4 bases at J; junction bases unmatched: 13. Germline CDR1 reads SGHVS; CDR2 reads FQNEAQ. In nucleotides, the CDR3 is TGTGCCAGCAGCTGGGCCTCCGGGACAGCGAAAAATCAGCCCCAGCATTTT. It is translated as CASSWASGTAKNQPQHF.

This clone came up a few times. This chain links TRBV2 with TRBJ1-5, with 7 positions matching TRBD1. The CDR3 has 12 amino acids. V was clipped by 8 bases and J by 7 bases; unmatched bases: 5. CDR1 and CDR2 from the germline V gene are SNHLY and FYNNEI. CDR3 sequence (DNA): TGTGCCAGCGGCAGGGGGAACCAGCCCCAGCATTTT. It codes for CASGRGNQPQHF.

V is TRBV5-5 and J is TRBJ2-1; TRBD2 aligns across 8 bases. Germline CDR1 SGHKS, CDR2 YYEKEE (reference sequence). CDR3 length: 15 residues. Trimming cost V 1 base and J 15 bases; bases outside gene matches: 15. The CDR3 loop is CASSLWRQLAGRRFF. DNA of the CDR3: TGTGCCAGCAGCTTGTGGAGACAGTTAGCGGGGCGTAGGTTCTTC.

The chain is built from TRBV25-1 and TRBJ2-7; 8 bases line up with TRBD2. Trimming took 6 bases from V and 0 from J; bases not matched to a gene: 1. The CDR3 totals 13 residues. Germline V gene lookup returns CDR1 MGHDK and CDR2 SYGVNS. The CDR3 loop is CASSLAGSYEQYF. The CDR3 region has the DNA TGTGCCAGCAGCCTAGCGGGCTCCTACGAGCAGTACTTC.